Listed below are T cell receptor beta chains from one sample, sequenced in a study of tumor-infiltrating lymphocytes in primary liver carcinoma. TCRdb reprocessed the multiplex PCR reads with MiXCR, giving one entry per CDR3 protein. Of 90,000 to 150,000 distinct CDR3 sequences in the sample, 55% to 70% are singletons; the top ten hold over 8%. Material: tumor-adjacent normal liver tissue. The origin of the receptors is a woman aged 60-70 years with primary liver carcinoma and hepatitis B virus infection. Each CDR3 is given with its conserved first and last residue. A D gene is named only where the DNA matches it firmly. Clone size is given for some rows only: seen once, a few or many times, or a class if the clone is expanded.

size: .; D: .; J: TRBJ2-7; V: TRBV4-1; CDR3: CASSQAVSSYEQYF; DNA: TGCGCCAGCAGCCAAGCGGTGAGCTCCTACGAGCAGTATTTC
size: many; D: .; J: TRBJ1-1; V: TRBV6-1; CDR3: CASSEWRNTEAFF; DNA: TGTGCCAGCAGTGAATGGAGGAACACTGAAGCTTTCTTT
size: few; D: .; J: TRBJ2-7; V: TRBV28; CDR3: CASSLLVSYEQYF; DNA: TGTGCCAGCAGTTTACTTGTATCCTACGAGCAGTACTTC
size: .; D: .; J: TRBJ1-1; V: TRBV28; CDR3: CASGLGDESVAFF; DNA: TGTGCCAGCGGTTTGGGGGACGAATCTGTAGCTTTCTTT
size: many; D: .; J: TRBJ1-4; V: TRBV6-5; CDR3: CASSRGTTNEKLFF; DNA: TGTGCCAGCAGCAGGGGAACAACTAATGAAAAACTGTTTTTT
size: many; D: .; J: TRBJ2-1; V: TRBV12-5; CDR3: CASGLGTLPGHEQFF; DNA: TGTGCTAGTGGTTTGGGCACCCTCCCCGGACATGAGCAGTTCTTC
size: .; D: .; J: TRBJ2-6; V: TRBV7-8; CDR3: CASTLFSPGHTGANVLTF; DNA: TGTGCCAGCACCCTATTCTCCCCTGGACACACTGGGGCCAATGTCCTGACTTTC
size: .; D: .; J: TRBJ2-1; V: TRBV23-1; CDR3: CASSQSQHSPTAEQFF; DNA: TGCGCCAGCAGTCAATCTCAACACAGTCCAACAGCTGAGCAGTTCTTC
size: .; D: .; J: TRBJ2-7; V: TRBV6-1; CDR3: CASSELWQDYYEQYF; DNA: TGTGCCAGCAGTGAATTGTGGCAGGACTACTACGAGCAGTACTTC
size: .; D: .; J: TRBJ2-4; V: TRBV29-1; CDR3: CSVEVGTFAKNIQYF; DNA: TGCAGCGTTGAAGTGGGCACTTTTGCCAAAAACATTCAGTACTTC
size: .; D: .; J: TRBJ2-1; V: TRBV11-2; CDR3: CANSFDQQGVVYNEQLF; DNA: TGTGCCAACAGCTTCGATCAACAGGGTGTAGTCTACAATGAGCAGCTCTTC
size: .; D: TRBD2; J: TRBJ2-7; V: TRBV11-2; CDR3: CASSLTSGSNEQYF; DNA: TGTGCCAGCAGCTTGACTAGCGGGTCTAACGAGCAATACTTC
size: once; D: .; J: TRBJ2-1; V: TRBV11-2; CDR3: CASSLEDSENNEQFF; DNA: TGTGCCAGCAGCTTAGAAGATAGTGAGAACAATGAGCAGTTCTTC
size: .; D: .; J: TRBJ2-1; V: TRBV6-5; CDR3: CASLGCNEQFF; DNA: TGTGCCAGCCTGGGGTGCAACGAGCAGTTCTTC
size: .; D: .; J: TRBJ2-1; V: TRBV6-1; CDR3: CASSQLRWNGQFF; DNA: TGTGCCAGCAGTCAATTGAGGTGGAATGGGCAGTTCTTC
size: .; D: .; J: TRBJ2-1; V: TRBV9; CDR3: CASSALGAVYNEQFF; DNA: TGTGCCAGCAGCGCCCTCGGGGCCGTATACAATGAGCAGTTCTTC
size: .; D: TRBD2; J: TRBJ2-1; V: TRBV20-1; CDR3: CSAMSGRARNERFF; DNA: TGCAGTGCTATGTCCGGGAGGGCCAGGAATGAGCGGTTCTTC
size: few; D: TRBD2; J: TRBJ2-1; V: TRBV7-3; CDR3: CASSLNPGTRGEQFF; DNA: TGTGCCAGCAGCTTAAACCCCGGGACTAGGGGTGAGCAGTTCTTC
size: medium-sized; D: TRBD1; J: TRBJ2-7; V: TRBV11-2; CDR3: CASSSQGDYEQYF; DNA: TGTGCCAGCAGCTCACAGGGGGACTACGAGCAGTACTTC
size: .; D: .; J: TRBJ2-1; V: TRBV29-1; CDR3: CSVAPRGTYNVQFF; DNA: TGCAGCGTCGCGCCCAGGGGAACCTACAATGTGCAGTTCTTC
size: .; D: TRBD2; J: TRBJ2-7; V: TRBV4-2; CDR3: CASSQRTSGLSYDRYF; DNA: TGTGCCAGCAGCCAACGTACTAGCGGCCTATCCTACGACCGGTACTTC
size: many; D: .; J: TRBJ2-3; V: TRBV5-1; CDR3: CASSPGGGGTDTQYF; DNA: TGCGCCAGCAGCCCCGGAGGGGGAGGTACAGATACGCAGTATTTT
size: .; D: TRBD2; J: TRBJ2-2; V: TRBV12-3/TRBV12-4; CDR3: CASSSELAVTWELFF; DNA: TGTGCCAGCAGTTCTGAACTAGCGGTCACCTGGGAGCTGTTTTTT
size: .; D: .; J: TRBJ1-1; V: TRBV28; CDR3: CASSSQGRASF; DNA: TGTGCCAGCAGTTCCCAGGGAAGGGCGTCCTTT
size: .; D: .; J: TRBJ2-4; V: TRBV6-6; CDR3: CANSYSLLVKNIQYF; DNA: TGTGCCAACAGTTACAGCCTTTTAGTCAAAAACATTCAGTACTTC
size: .; D: TRBD2; J: TRBJ2-7; V: TRBV12-3/TRBV12-4; CDR3: CASSLGRTSRRVSYEQYF; DNA: TGTGCCAGCAGTCTCGGAAGGACTAGCAGGAGGGTTTCATACGAGCAGTACTTC